Listed here is a single TCR beta chain. The CDR3 length is 14 residues. Trimming shortened V by 4 bases and J by 7 bases, and 17 bases separated the two germline ends. In germline, CDR1 is SGHDT, CDR2 YYEEEE. The data derive from a study of blood T cell repertoires in COVID-19. Authors' processing steps: The authors estimated nucleated cell counts from reference gene primer amplification. This table comes from immunoSEQ multiplex PCR, and its TCRdb copy is limited to in-frame clones, with some not included. The DNA was the basis for D and trimming; V, J and clone size are from that table. The sample contains approximately 92,000 clones, 65% to 85% of which appear only once.

The chain uses TRBV5-6 and TRBJ1-2; D may be TRBD1 (5 bases). This TCR was sampled from a man aged 65-85 years with active or convalescent COVID-19. The sample was peripheral blood. CDR3 coding DNA: TGTGCCAGCAGCGGGGACTTCTCGGGTCCTGGCTACACCTTC. Protein sequence: CASSGDFSGPGYTF.